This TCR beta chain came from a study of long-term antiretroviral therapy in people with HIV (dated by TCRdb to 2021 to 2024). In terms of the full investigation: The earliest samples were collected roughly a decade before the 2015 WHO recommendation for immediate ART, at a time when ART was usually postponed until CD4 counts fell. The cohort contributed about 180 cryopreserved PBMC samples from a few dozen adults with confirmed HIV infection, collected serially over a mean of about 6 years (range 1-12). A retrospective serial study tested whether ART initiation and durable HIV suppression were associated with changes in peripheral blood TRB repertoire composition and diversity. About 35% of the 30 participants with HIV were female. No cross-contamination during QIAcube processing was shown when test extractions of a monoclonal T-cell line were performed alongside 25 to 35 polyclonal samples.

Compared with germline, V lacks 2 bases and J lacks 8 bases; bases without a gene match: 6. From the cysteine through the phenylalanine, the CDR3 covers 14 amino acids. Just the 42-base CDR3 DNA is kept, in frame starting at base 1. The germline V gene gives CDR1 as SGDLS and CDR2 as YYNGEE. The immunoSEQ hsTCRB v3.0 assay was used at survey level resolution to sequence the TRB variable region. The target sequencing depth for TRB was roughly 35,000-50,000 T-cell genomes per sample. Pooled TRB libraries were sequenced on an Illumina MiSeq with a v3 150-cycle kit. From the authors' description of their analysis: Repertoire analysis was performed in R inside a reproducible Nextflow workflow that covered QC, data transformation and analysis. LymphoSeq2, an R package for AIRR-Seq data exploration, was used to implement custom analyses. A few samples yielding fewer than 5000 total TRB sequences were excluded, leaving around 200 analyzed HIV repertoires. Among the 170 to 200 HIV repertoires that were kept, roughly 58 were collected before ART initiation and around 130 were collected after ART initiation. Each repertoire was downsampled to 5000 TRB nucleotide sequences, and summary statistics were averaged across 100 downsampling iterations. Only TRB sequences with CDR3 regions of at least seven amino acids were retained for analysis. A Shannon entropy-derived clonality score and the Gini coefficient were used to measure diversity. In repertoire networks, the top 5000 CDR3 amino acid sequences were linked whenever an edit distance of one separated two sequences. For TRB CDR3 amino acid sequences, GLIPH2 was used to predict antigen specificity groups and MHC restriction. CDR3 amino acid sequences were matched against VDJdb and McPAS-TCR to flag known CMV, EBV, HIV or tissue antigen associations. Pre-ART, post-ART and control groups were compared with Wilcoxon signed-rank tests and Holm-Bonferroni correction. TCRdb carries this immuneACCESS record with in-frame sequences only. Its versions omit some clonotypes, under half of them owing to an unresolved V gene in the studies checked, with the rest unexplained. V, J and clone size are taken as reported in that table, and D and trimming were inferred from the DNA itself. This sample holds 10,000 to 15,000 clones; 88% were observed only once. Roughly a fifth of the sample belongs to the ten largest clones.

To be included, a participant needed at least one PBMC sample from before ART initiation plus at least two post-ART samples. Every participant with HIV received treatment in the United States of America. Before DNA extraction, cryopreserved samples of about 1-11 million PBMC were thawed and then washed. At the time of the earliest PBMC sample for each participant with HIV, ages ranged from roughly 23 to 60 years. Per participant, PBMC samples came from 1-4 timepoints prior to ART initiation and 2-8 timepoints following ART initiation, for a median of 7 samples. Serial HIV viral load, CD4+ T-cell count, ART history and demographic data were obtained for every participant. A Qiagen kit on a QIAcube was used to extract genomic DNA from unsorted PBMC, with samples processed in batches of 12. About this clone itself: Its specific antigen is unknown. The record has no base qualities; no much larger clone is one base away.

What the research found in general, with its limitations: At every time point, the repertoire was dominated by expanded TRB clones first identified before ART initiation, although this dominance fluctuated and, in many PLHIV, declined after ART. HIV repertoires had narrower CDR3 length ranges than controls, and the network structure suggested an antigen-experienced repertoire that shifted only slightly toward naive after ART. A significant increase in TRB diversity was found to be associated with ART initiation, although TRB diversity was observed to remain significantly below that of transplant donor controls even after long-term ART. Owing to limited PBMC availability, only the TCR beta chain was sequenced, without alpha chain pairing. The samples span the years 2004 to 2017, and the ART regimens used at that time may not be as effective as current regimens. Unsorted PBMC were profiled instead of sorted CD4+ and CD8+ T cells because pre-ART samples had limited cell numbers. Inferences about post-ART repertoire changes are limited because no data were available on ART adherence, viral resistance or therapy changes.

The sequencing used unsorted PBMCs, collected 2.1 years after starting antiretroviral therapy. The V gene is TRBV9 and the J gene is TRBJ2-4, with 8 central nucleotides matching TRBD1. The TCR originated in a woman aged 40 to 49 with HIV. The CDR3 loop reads CASSVRGHGDIQYF. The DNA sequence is TGTGCCAGCAGCGTCAGGGGGCACGGGGACATTCAGTACTTC.